These T cell receptor beta chains were read from a single sample in a study of T-cell reconstitution after alpha-beta-depleted transplantation in children. Via MiXCR, TCRdb re-called the PCR reads, giving one row per CDR3 protein. The sample holds 490,000 or so distinct CDR3 sequences; approximately 13% are singletons and the top ten take about 5.4%. The sequenced sample was PBMCs from the stem cell graft donor, obtained from the stem cell graft. The source of these receptors is a human donor who donated a stem cell graft to a child with combined immunodeficiency. The CDR3 runs from the conserved cysteine through the conserved F or W. Fields, in order: D gene, V gene, clone size, J gene, CDR3 DNA, CDR3 protein. D genes are given only for firm matches. Some rows mark clone size as missing; the rest say once, few, many or name a class of expanded clone.

D gene: .
V gene: TRBV10-3
clone size: many
J gene: TRBJ2-3
CDR3 DNA: TGTGCCATCAGTGACGGGGGTAGCACAGATACGCAGTATTTT
CDR3 protein: CAISDGGSTDTQYF

D gene: .
V gene: TRBV7-2
clone size: .
J gene: TRBJ2-3
CDR3 DNA: TGTGCCAGCAGCTCGGACGGACACTCCACAGATACGCAGTATTTT
CDR3 protein: CASSSDGHSTDTQYF

D gene: .
V gene: TRBV24-1
clone size: .
J gene: TRBJ2-1
CDR3 DNA: TGTGCCACCAGTGATCCTCGTTCCTACAATGAGCAGTTCTTC
CDR3 protein: CATSDPRSYNEQFF

D gene: TRBD2
V gene: TRBV4-3
clone size: few
J gene: TRBJ2-1
CDR3 DNA: TGCGCCAGCAGCCAAGACCCAGCGGGGGCTACCTACAATGAGCAGTTCTTC
CDR3 protein: CASSQDPAGATYNEQFF

D gene: TRBD1
V gene: TRBV28
clone size: .
J gene: TRBJ2-7
CDR3 DNA: TGTGCCAGCAGTACACAGACAGGGCCCGAGTACTTC
CDR3 protein: CASSTQTGPEYF

D gene: .
V gene: TRBV15
clone size: .
J gene: TRBJ2-1
CDR3 DNA: TGTGCCACCAGCAGAGGCTTATCAGAGCAGTTCTTC
CDR3 protein: CATSRGLSEQFF

D gene: .
V gene: TRBV19
clone size: .
J gene: TRBJ2-7
CDR3 DNA: TGTGCCAGTAGAGGTTTGAAGGGGAAGGCCTACGAGCAGTACTTC
CDR3 protein: CASRGLKGKAYEQYF

D gene: TRBD1
V gene: TRBV6-1
clone size: .
J gene: TRBJ2-5
CDR3 DNA: TGTGCCAGCAGGCTTTGGACAGGCCAAGAGACCCAGTACTTC
CDR3 protein: CASRLWTGQETQYF

D gene: TRBD1
V gene: TRBV6-5
clone size: many
J gene: TRBJ2-3
CDR3 DNA: TGTGCCAGCAGTACTCTCCGGGACAGGGAAGATACGCAGTATTTT
CDR3 protein: CASSTLRDREDTQYF

D gene: .
V gene: TRBV7-2
clone size: .
J gene: TRBJ2-1
CDR3 DNA: TGTGCCAGCAGCTCCAATACAGGGACCGAGCAGTTCTTC
CDR3 protein: CASSSNTGTEQFF

D gene: .
V gene: TRBV4-3
clone size: many
J gene: TRBJ2-1
CDR3 DNA: TGCGCCAGCAGCCCTATTGTAGCGGATGACAATGAGCAGTTCTTC
CDR3 protein: CASSPIVADDNEQFF

D gene: TRBD1
V gene: TRBV2
clone size: few
J gene: TRBJ2-1
CDR3 DNA: TGTGCCAGCAGGTCGGACAGGGCTGAGCAGTTCTTC
CDR3 protein: CASRSDRAEQFF

D gene: TRBD2
V gene: TRBV9
clone size: many
J gene: TRBJ2-1
CDR3 DNA: TGTGCCAGCAGCCCGGGACTATACTCTAACAATGAGCAGTTCTTC
CDR3 protein: CASSPGLYSNNEQFF

D gene: TRBD1
V gene: TRBV6-5
clone size: few
J gene: TRBJ2-2
CDR3 DNA: TGTGCCAGCAGTATTATACAGGGGGACCACACCGGGGAGCTGTTTTTT
CDR3 protein: CASSIIQGDHTGELFF

D gene: TRBD2
V gene: TRBV28
clone size: many
J gene: TRBJ2-1
CDR3 DNA: TGTGCCAGCAGGTCCGGGACTAGCGGGGGCTATGAGCAGTTCTTC
CDR3 protein: CASRSGTSGGYEQFF

D gene: .
V gene: TRBV29-1
clone size: .
J gene: TRBJ2-1
CDR3 DNA: TGCAGCGTTGATCCACGTTCGAACTACAATGAGCAGTTCTTC
CDR3 protein: CSVDPRSNYNEQFF

D gene: .
V gene: TRBV6-2/TRBV6-3
clone size: .
J gene: TRBJ2-7
CDR3 DNA: TGTGCCAGCAGGAAGGAGGGACAGTACTACGAGCAGTACTTC
CDR3 protein: CASRKEGQYYEQYF

D gene: .
V gene: TRBV12-3/TRBV12-4
clone size: .
J gene: TRBJ1-2
CDR3 DNA: TGTGCCAGCACGCCCCGGTTAAAGGAAGAAACTAACTATGGCTACACCTTC
CDR3 protein: CASTPRLKEETNYGYTF

D gene: .
V gene: TRBV5-1
clone size: .
J gene: TRBJ2-3
CDR3 DNA: TGCGCCAGCAGCTTGGCGGCCAGGGGGGGGGCTAATACGCAGTATTTT
CDR3 protein: CASSLAARGGANTQYF

D gene: TRBD2
V gene: TRBV7-9
clone size: few
J gene: TRBJ2-7
CDR3 DNA: TGTGCCAGCAGCGTCGGGACTAGGGGATACGAGCAGTACTTC
CDR3 protein: CASSVGTRGYEQYF

D gene: TRBD2
V gene: TRBV15
clone size: .
J gene: TRBJ2-2
CDR3 DNA: TGTGCCACCAGCAGTGGAACTACTAGCGGGAGATCCGGGGAGCTGTTTTTT
CDR3 protein: CATSSGTTSGRSGELFF

D gene: TRBD2
V gene: TRBV5-1
clone size: .
J gene: TRBJ2-1
CDR3 DNA: TGCGCCAGCAGCTTGGAGCAGCGGGAGAATGAGCAGTTCTTC
CDR3 protein: CASSLEQRENEQFF

D gene: TRBD2
V gene: TRBV4-2
clone size: many
J gene: TRBJ2-7
CDR3 DNA: TGTGCCAGCAGCGTCCCCGGGACTAGCGGGATAAAACCATCCTACGAGCAGTACTTC
CDR3 protein: CASSVPGTSGIKPSYEQYF

D gene: .
V gene: TRBV6-1
clone size: few
J gene: TRBJ2-2
CDR3 DNA: TGTGCCAGCAGTGAAGTACATATCGGGGAGCTGTTTTTT
CDR3 protein: CASSEVHIGELFF

D gene: TRBD1
V gene: TRBV27
clone size: few
J gene: TRBJ2-7
CDR3 DNA: TGTGCCAGCAAGCCGGGACAGGGTTTCAACGAGCAGTACTTC
CDR3 protein: CASKPGQGFNEQYF

D gene: .
V gene: TRBV6-2/TRBV6-3
clone size: once
J gene: TRBJ1-1
CDR3 DNA: TGTGCCAGCAGTTCTATCGGACAGAACACTGAAGCTTTCTTT
CDR3 protein: CASSSIGQNTEAFF

D gene: TRBD1
V gene: TRBV12-3/TRBV12-4
clone size: .
J gene: TRBJ2-1
CDR3 DNA: TGTGCCAGCAGTGAGCCGGGACAGGGCGATGAGCAGTTCTTC
CDR3 protein: CASSEPGQGDEQFF

D gene: TRBD1
V gene: TRBV20-1
clone size: .
J gene: TRBJ2-1
CDR3 DNA: TGCAGTGCTTCGGACAGGATGAGCGATGAGCAGTTCTTC
CDR3 protein: CSASDRMSDEQFF

D gene: .
V gene: TRBV4-1
clone size: many
J gene: TRBJ2-1
CDR3 DNA: TGCGCCAGCAGCCCCTTTCGGAGCAATGAGCAGTTCTTC
CDR3 protein: CASSPFRSNEQFF

D gene: TRBD1
V gene: TRBV5-6
clone size: .
J gene: TRBJ2-7
CDR3 DNA: TGTGCCAGCAGCTCCACTGCGAGACGGGACAGGTACGAGCAGTACTTC
CDR3 protein: CASSSTARRDRYEQYF

D gene: TRBD2
V gene: TRBV30
clone size: .
J gene: TRBJ2-1
CDR3 DNA: TGTGCCTGGAGTCAAGCCCCAAGCGGGATTACCTACAATGAGCAGTTCTTC
CDR3 protein: CAWSQAPSGITYNEQFF

D gene: .
V gene: TRBV12-3/TRBV12-4
clone size: many
J gene: TRBJ2-1
CDR3 DNA: TGTGCCAGCAGAGCCGCGGGTTACAATGAGCAGTTCTTC
CDR3 protein: CASRAAGYNEQFF

D gene: .
V gene: TRBV7-2
clone size: few
J gene: TRBJ1-6
CDR3 DNA: TGTGCCAGCAGCTTAGAGGGGCCCCCTGGGTCATCCCTCCACTTT
CDR3 protein: CASSLEGPPGSSLHF

D gene: TRBD2
V gene: TRBV6-5
clone size: many
J gene: TRBJ2-1
CDR3 DNA: TGTGCCAGCAGTTACTGGGCTAGCGGGGATGAGCAGTTCTTC
CDR3 protein: CASSYWASGDEQFF

D gene: .
V gene: TRBV15
clone size: .
J gene: TRBJ1-2
CDR3 DNA: TGTGCCACCAGCAGAGAAGGGTTAGGCAGTCACTATGGCTACACCTTC
CDR3 protein: CATSREGLGSHYGYTF

D gene: TRBD1
V gene: TRBV7-2
clone size: .
J gene: TRBJ2-7
CDR3 DNA: TGTGCCAGCAGCCTTAAGGGACAGGGGCACGAGCAGTACTTC
CDR3 protein: CASSLKGQGHEQYF

D gene: .
V gene: TRBV29-1
clone size: few
J gene: TRBJ2-1
CDR3 DNA: TGCAGCGTTGAGACAGCTAAAAGCTCCTACAATGAGCAGTTCTTC
CDR3 protein: CSVETAKSSYNEQFF

D gene: .
V gene: TRBV9
clone size: many
J gene: TRBJ2-3
CDR3 DNA: TGTGCCAGCAGCGTATCGGACGAAGATACGCAGTATTTT
CDR3 protein: CASSVSDEDTQYF

D gene: TRBD1
V gene: TRBV6-1
clone size: few
J gene: TRBJ2-3
CDR3 DNA: TGTGCCAGCAGTCGTCGGACAGGGGATGGGACAGATACGCAGTATTTT
CDR3 protein: CASSRRTGDGTDTQYF

D gene: TRBD2
V gene: TRBV29-1
clone size: many
J gene: TRBJ2-2
CDR3 DNA: TGCAGCGTCCGCGGGGTAGCGGGAGCCCCAAGCGGGGAGCTGTTTTTT
CDR3 protein: CSVRGVAGAPSGELFF

D gene: TRBD2
V gene: TRBV3-1
clone size: .
J gene: TRBJ2-3
CDR3 DNA: TGTGCCAGCAGCCCTAATAGCGGGAGTTGGGATACGCAGTATTTT
CDR3 protein: CASSPNSGSWDTQYF

D gene: .
V gene: TRBV27
clone size: many
J gene: TRBJ1-1
CDR3 DNA: TGTGCCAGCAGTTTCTTGCCCAAGCAGGCCACTGAAGCTTTCTTT
CDR3 protein: CASSFLPKQATEAFF

D gene: .
V gene: TRBV29-1
clone size: .
J gene: TRBJ2-1
CDR3 DNA: TGCAGCGTTGAGGGGGGGCTACATGGCTATGAGCAGTTCTTC
CDR3 protein: CSVEGGLHGYEQFF

D gene: .
V gene: TRBV6-2/TRBV6-3
clone size: .
J gene: TRBJ2-7
CDR3 DNA: TGTGCCACCGGGCAGAGCTACGAGCAGTACTTC
CDR3 protein: CATGQSYEQYF

D gene: .
V gene: TRBV27
clone size: .
J gene: TRBJ2-1
CDR3 DNA: TGTGCCAGCAGTCAAACTGTGGAAAGCTCCTACAATGAGCAGTTCTTC
CDR3 protein: CASSQTVESSYNEQFF

D gene: .
V gene: TRBV11-2
clone size: .
J gene: TRBJ2-1
CDR3 DNA: TGTGCCAGCAGCTTAATAATGGGGGAACCCTACAATGAGCAGTTCTTC
CDR3 protein: CASSLIMGEPYNEQFF

D gene: .
V gene: TRBV7-2
clone size: many
J gene: TRBJ2-1
CDR3 DNA: TGTGCCAGCAGCCCGTTTCGGAATGAGCAGTTCTTC
CDR3 protein: CASSPFRNEQFF